This entry concerns a single TCR beta chain. This entry is derived from a study of cytomegalovirus exposure and HLA in healthy donors. V was cut by 2 bases and J by 6 bases, with 19 bases left in between. Germline V gene lookup returns CDR1 SGHTA and CDR2 FQGNSA. The CDR3 extends over 16 amino acids. The PCR had 60 Vbeta and 13 Jbeta primers. Repertoires were generated with immunoSEQ multiplex PCR, while TCRdb's copy carries only in-frame clones and drops some. The sample lists some 150,000 clones, 70% to 80% seen once, with less than 2% in the top ten. Input material: PBMCs. This chain uses TRBV7-2 with TRBJ1-2; TRBD1 is a possible D gene (6 bases). This TCR derives from a female donor in good health and CMV-seropositive. The CDR3 is CASSLSGVRLGDGYTF. The CDR3 DNA reads as TGTGCCAGCAGCTTATCAGGGGTGCGTCTTGGGGATGGCTACACCTTC. The variable domain in full, completed from reference TRBV7-2 and TRBJ1-2, reads GAGVSQSPSNKVTEKGKDVELRCDPISGHTALYWYRQSLGQGLEFLIYFQGNSAPDKSGLPSDRFSAERTGGSVSTLTIQRTQQEDSAVYLCASSLSGVRLGDGYTFGSGTRLTVV.